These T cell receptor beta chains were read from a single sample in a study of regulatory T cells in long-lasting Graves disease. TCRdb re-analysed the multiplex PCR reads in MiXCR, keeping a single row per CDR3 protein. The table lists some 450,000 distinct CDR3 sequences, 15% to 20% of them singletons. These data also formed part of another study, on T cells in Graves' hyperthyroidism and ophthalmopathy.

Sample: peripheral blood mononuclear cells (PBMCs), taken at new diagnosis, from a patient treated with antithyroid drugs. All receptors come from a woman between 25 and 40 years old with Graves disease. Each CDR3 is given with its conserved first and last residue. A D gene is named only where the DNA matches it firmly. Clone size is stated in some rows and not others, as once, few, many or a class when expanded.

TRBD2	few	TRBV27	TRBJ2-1	CASSSLSGSSYNEQFF	TGTGCCAGCAGTTCACTTAGCGGGAGTTCCTACAATGAGCAGTTCTTC
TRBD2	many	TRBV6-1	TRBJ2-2	CASRTSGRSTGELFF	TGTGCCAGCAGGACTAGCGGGAGGTCCACCGGGGAGCTGTTTTTT
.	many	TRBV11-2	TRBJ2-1	CASSLRMGTVSYSEQFF	TGTGCCAGCAGCTTGAGGATGGGGACGGTCTCCTACAGTGAGCAGTTCTTC
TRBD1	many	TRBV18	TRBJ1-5	CASSPMARGSQPQHF	TGTGCCAGCTCACCAATGGCCAGGGGGAGTCAGCCCCAGCATTTT
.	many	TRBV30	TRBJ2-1	CAWVTGNEQFF	TGTGCCTGGGTGACAGGAAATGAGCAGTTCTTC
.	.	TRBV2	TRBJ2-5	CASSEGPWEETQYF	TGTGCCAGCAGTGAGGGACCCTGGGAAGAGACCCAGTACTTC
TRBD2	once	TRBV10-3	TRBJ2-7	CAISETTSGSTYEQYF	TGTGCCATCAGTGAGACGACTAGCGGGAGTACCTACGAGCAGTACTTC
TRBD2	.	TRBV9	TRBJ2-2	CASSVGLAGGTGELFF	TGTGCCAGCAGCGTCGGACTAGCGGGAGGGACCGGGGAGCTGTTTTTT
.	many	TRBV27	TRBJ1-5	CASGPVPIGNQPQHF	TGTGCCAGCGGCCCGGTGCCTATCGGCAATCAGCCCCAGCATTTT
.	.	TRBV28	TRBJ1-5	CASSLLENSRVQPQHF	TGTGCCAGCAGTCTCTTAGAAAACTCCAGGGTTCAGCCCCAGCATTTT
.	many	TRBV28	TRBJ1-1	CASTTGGWNTEAFF	TGTGCCAGCACCACGGGAGGATGGAACACTGAAGCTTTCTTT
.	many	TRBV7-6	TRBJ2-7	CASSLGGSGPYEQYF	TGTGCCAGCAGCTTAGGGGGATCAGGGCCCTACGAGCAGTACTTC
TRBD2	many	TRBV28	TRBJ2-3	CASSRGLEQRTDTQYF	TGTGCCAGCAGTCGGGGACTAGAACAACGCACAGATACGCAGTATTTT
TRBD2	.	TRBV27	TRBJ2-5	CASSFSRGLAQEAQYF	TGTGCCAGCAGTTTCTCTCGGGGACTAGCTCAAGAGGCCCAGTACTTC
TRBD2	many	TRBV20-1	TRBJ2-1	CSANPTSGAGNEQFF	TGCAGTGCCAATCCGACTAGCGGAGCAGGTAATGAGCAGTTCTTC
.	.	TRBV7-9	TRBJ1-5	CASSLSVIRDQPQHF	TGTGCCAGCAGCTTATCCGTCATAAGGGATCAGCCCCAGCACTTT
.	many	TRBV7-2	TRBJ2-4	CASSLDFGGRIAKNIQYF	TGTGCCAGCAGCTTAGATTTTGGGGGGCGGATCGCCAAAAACATTCAGTACTTC
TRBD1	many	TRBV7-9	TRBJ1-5	CASSPGTAYSNQPQHF	TGTGCCAGCAGCCCAGGGACAGCTTATAGCAATCAGCCCCAGCATTTT
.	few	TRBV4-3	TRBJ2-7	CASSQAGPPSSYEQYF	TGCGCCAGCAGCCAAGCCGGGCCCCCGAGCTCCTACGAGCAGTACTTC
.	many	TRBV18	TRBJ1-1	CASLERKLNTEAFF	TGTGCCAGCTTAGAACGAAAGCTGAACACTGAAGCTTTCTTT
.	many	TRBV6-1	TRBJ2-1	CASSEAGVYNEQFF	TGTGCCAGCAGTGAAGCAGGGGTCTACAATGAGCAGTTCTTC
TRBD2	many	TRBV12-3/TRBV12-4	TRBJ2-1	CASSLLTAGGFYEQFF	TGTGCCAGCAGTTTACTGACGGCGGGAGGGTTTTATGAGCAGTTCTTC
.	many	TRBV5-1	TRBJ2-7	CASSLQVNTDEQYF	TGCGCCAGCAGCTTGCAGGTCAATACGGACGAGCAGTACTTC
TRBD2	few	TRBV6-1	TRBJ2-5	CASSAGLAGKETQYF	TGTGCCAGCAGTGCTGGTCTAGCGGGAAAAGAGACCCAGTACTTC
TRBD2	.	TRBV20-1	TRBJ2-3	CSARDWLAGGADTQYF	TGCAGTGCTAGAGATTGGCTAGCGGGAGGAGCAGATACGCAGTATTTT
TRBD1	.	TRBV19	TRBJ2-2	CASSRGQGLTGELFF	TGTGCCAGTAGCCGGGGACAGGGGCTTACCGGGGAGCTGTTTTTT
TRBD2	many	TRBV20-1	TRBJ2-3	CSARGRTFGEREPPDTQYF	TGCAGTGCTAGAGGGCGTACGTTTGGGGAGCGGGAGCCCCCAGATACGCAGTATTTT
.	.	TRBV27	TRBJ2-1	CASSLSGVEQFF	TGTGCCAGCAGCCTCTCGGGAGTTGAGCAGTTCTTC
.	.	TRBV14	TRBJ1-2	CASSQGRNYGYTF	TGTGCCAGCAGCCAAGGACGGAACTATGGCTACACCTTC
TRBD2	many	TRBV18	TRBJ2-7	CASSPSGSGRYEQYF	TGTGCCAGCTCTCCGTCAGGGAGCGGGAGATACGAGCAGTACTTC
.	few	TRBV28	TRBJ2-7	CASSIQISYRRLGEQYF	TGTGCCAGTTCAATACAGATTAGCTACCGGCGACTGGGGGAGCAGTACTTC
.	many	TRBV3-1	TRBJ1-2	CASSLRGRANYGYTF	TGTGCCAGCAGCCTCCGCGGGAGGGCAAACTATGGCTACACCTTC
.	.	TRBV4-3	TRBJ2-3	CASSRVPLTGIQRTDTQYF	TGCGCCAGCAGCCGAGTCCCACTGACCGGGATCCAACGCACAGATACGCAGTATTTT
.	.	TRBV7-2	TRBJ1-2	CASSLGEYGYTF	TGTGCCAGCAGCTTAGGAGAGTATGGCTACACCTTC
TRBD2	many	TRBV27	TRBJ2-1	CASSLYLGLGLAGDEQFF	TGTGCCAGCAGTTTATATTTAGGGCTGGGACTAGCGGGAGATGAGCAGTTCTTC
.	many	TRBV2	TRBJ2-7	CASSEFDEQYF	TGTGCCAGCAGTGAATTCGACGAGCAGTACTTC
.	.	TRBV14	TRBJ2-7	CASSQEYGGIQYF	TGTGCCAGCAGCCAAGAGTATGGGGGGATACAGTACTTC
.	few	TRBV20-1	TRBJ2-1	CSAGDRGEGQNEQFF	TGCAGTGCTGGAGATAGGGGGGAGGGCCAGAATGAGCAGTTCTTC
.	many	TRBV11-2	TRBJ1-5	CASSDGGNQPQHF	TGTGCCAGCAGCGACGGGGGAAATCAGCCCCAGCATTTT
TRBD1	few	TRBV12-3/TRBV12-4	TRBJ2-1	CASYPDRGNEQFF	TGTGCCAGCTACCCGGACAGGGGCAATGAGCAGTTCTTC
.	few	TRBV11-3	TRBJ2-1	CASNIRSNEQFF	TGTGCCAGTAATATAAGATCCAATGAGCAGTTCTTC
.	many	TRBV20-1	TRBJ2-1	CSARDRSGWREQFF	TGCAGTGCTAGAGATCGTAGCGGCTGGAGGGAGCAGTTCTTC
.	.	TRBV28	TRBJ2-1	CASIAAPRMNEQFF	TGTGCCAGCATAGCGGCCCCGAGAATGAATGAGCAGTTCTTC
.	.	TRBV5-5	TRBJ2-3	CASTTPLNNPTDTQYF	TGTGCCAGCACCACCCCCCTTAACAACCCCACAGATACGCAGTATTTT
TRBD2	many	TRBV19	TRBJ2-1	CASSIRGSGIYNEQFF	TGTGCCAGTAGTATCCGGGGTAGCGGGATTTACAATGAGCAGTTCTTC
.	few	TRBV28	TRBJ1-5	CASSFTAGFFQPQHF	TGTGCCAGCAGTTTTACGGCAGGGTTTTTTCAGCCCCAGCATTTT
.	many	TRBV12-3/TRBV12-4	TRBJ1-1	CASSLTPGTEAFF	TGTGCCAGCAGTTTAACTCCGGGCACTGAAGCTTTCTTT
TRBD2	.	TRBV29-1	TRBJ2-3	CSVVTSGRSTDTQYF	TGCAGCGTGGTGACTAGCGGGAGAAGCACAGATACGCAGTATTTT
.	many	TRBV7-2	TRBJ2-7	CASSSGSEQYF	TGTGCCAGCAGCTCAGGAAGCGAGCAGTACTTC
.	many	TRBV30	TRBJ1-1	CAWRPHAGPEAFF	TGTGCCTGGAGACCCCATGCGGGCCCTGAAGCTTTCTTT
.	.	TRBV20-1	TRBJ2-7	CSARDTGGPGEQYF	TGCAGTGCTAGAGATACCGGGGGACCGGGAGAGCAGTACTTC
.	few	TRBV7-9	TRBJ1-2	CASGLRSGYTF	TGTGCCAGCGGACTCCGGTCCGGCTACACCTTC
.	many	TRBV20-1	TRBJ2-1	CSARGREDSSSYNEQFF	TGCAGTGCGAGGGGGCGGGAGGACTCGAGCTCCTACAATGAGCAGTTCTTC
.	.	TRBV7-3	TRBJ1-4	CASSPGPRGTNEKLFF	TGTGCCAGCAGCCCGGGACCAAGGGGAACTAACGAAAAACTGTTTTTT
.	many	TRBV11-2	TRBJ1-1	CASSLVLWTDEAFF	TGTGCCAGCAGCTTAGTGTTGTGGACGGATGAAGCTTTCTTT